This entry describes one T cell receptor beta chain. This specimen belongs to a study of shared clonotypes between healthy human individuals. TCRdb's table, derived via immunoSEQ multiplex PCR, lists solely in-frame clones and lacks some. The sample lists 650,000 to 800,000 clones, 90% to 95% seen once, with more than 20% in the top ten. Naive CD8 cells comprised CD45RO-negative, CCR7-positively selected cells, excluding terminally differentiated effector memory CD45RA+ cells. Adult Caucasians living in Nashville, Tennessee made up all of the donors. The specimen sequenced was naive CD8+ T cells sorted from blood. This clonotype was sampled from a man aged 30-40 years in good health.

CDR3 in DNA: TGCAGCGGGGCGGACCGCCTGAACACTGAAGCTTTCTTT. This codes for CSGADRLNTEAFF. This chain links TRBV29-1 with TRBJ1-1, with D unresolved. The germline CDR1 and CDR2 sequences are SQVTM and ANQGSEA. Trimming cost V 7 bases and J 0 bases, with 12 bases left between them. The CDR3 runs to 13 residues.